This passage covers 29 T cell receptor beta chains from one sample sequenced in a study of spatial heterogeneity in lung cancer. Time point indicated: sample taken at primary tumor resection. In TCRdb, the 5' RACE reads were re-called with MiXCR into one record per CDR3 protein. Of 45,000 to 55,000 distinct CDR3 sequences listed, 5.3% are singletons. This specimen consisted of PBMCs, obtained at surgery. The source of these receptors is a male donor with early-stage non-small cell lung cancer.

This clonotype has just a few counts. The rearrangement links TRBV5-6 to TRBJ1-4; D gene ambiguous. V was trimmed by 0 bases and J by 10 bases, leaving 10 bases between them. The CDR3 loop spans 13 amino acids. The germline V gene has CDR1 SGHDT and CDR2 YYEEEE. CDR3 DNA: TGTGCCAGCAGCTTGGAGTTACTGGGAAAACTGTTTTTT. Residues: CASSLELLGKLFF.

The rearrangement links TRBV7-9 to TRBJ1-1, with 9 bases that match TRBD1. Germline CDR1 and CDR2: SEHNR and FQNEAQ (reference sequence). Trimming removed 4 bases from V and 10 bases from J; junction bases left unmatched: 10. The CDR3 runs 14 residues. As DNA, the CDR3 is TGTGCCAGCAGCTCGGGACAGGGTCTCTTCGTAGCTTTCTTT. Translation gives CASSSGQGLFVAFF.

This clonotype was detected many times. The CDR3 loop reads CASSLDRLAVRQGETQYF. The CDR3 bases are TGTGCCAGCAGCTTAGATCGGCTAGCGGTACGGCAGGGAGAGACCCAGTACTTC. V and J are TRBV7-9 and TRBJ2-5, with 7 bases identical to TRBD2. The CDR3 is 18 amino acids. The germline V gene has CDR1 SEHNR and CDR2 FQNEAQ (reference sequence). V gave up 1 base and J gave up 4 bases; unmatched junction bases: 15.

This clonotype was seen at least ten times. The chain couples TRBV5-1 to TRBJ2-7; 10 nucleotides align to TRBD1. This CDR3 contains 18 residues. The junction had 16 bases not matched to a gene; V was cut back by 2 bases and J by 5 bases. Germline V CDR1 and CDR2: SGHRS, YFSETQ. CDR3 sequence reads: CASSFNAQGQGKDDEQYF. The CDR3, as DNA: TGCGCCAGCAGCTTTAATGCTCAGGGACAGGGGAAGGACGACGAGCAGTACTTC.

This clonotype was seen many times. The chain links TRBV20-1 to TRBJ2-1, with TRBD2 identical over 8 bases. This CDR3 has 16 amino acids. The trim removed 6 bases at V and 6 bases at J, leaving 16 bases unmatched. The germline CDR1 and CDR2 sequences are DFQATT and SNEGSKA (reference sequence). The chain's CDR3 is CSATTPGTRGLNEQFF. CDR3 nucleotide sequence: TGCAGTGCCACCACTCCCGGGACTAGGGGTCTCAATGAGCAGTTCTTC.

This clonotype was observed many times. The CDR3 loop reads CAWSMDRVDTQYF. In nucleotides, the CDR3 is TGTGCCTGGAGTATGGACAGGGTTGATACGCAGTATTTT. The chain uses TRBV30 and TRBJ2-3, with 8 bases that match TRBD1. Germline V gene data show CDR1 as GTSNPN and CDR2 as SVGIG (reference sequence). This CDR3 has 13 residues. The junction had 4 bases not matched to a gene; V was cut back by 2 bases and J by 6 bases.

V usage is TRBV6-1 and J usage is TRBJ2-1, with 12 positions matching TRBD2. Germline CDR1 reads MNHNS; CDR2 reads SASEGT. Germline trimming cut 4 bases from V and 9 bases from J; bases unmatched to any gene: 7. This CDR3 has 15 amino acids. CDR3 in amino acids: CASSATSGSGSEQFF. DNA for the CDR3: TGTGCCAGCAGTGCGACTAGCGGGAGTGGTAGTGAGCAGTTCTTC.

Ten or more counts support this clonotype. The J gene is TRBJ2-7, the V gene TRBV4-1; D is possibly TRBD1 (5 bases). Germline lookup yields CDR1 MGHRA and CDR2 YSYEKL. The V end lost 0 bases, the J end lost 7 bases, and 16 bases lay between the germline ends. This CDR3 is built from 15 residues. The CDR3 protein is CASSQETRAGVEQYF. CDR3 nucleotides: TGCGCCAGCAGCCAAGAAACCAGGGCTGGGGTAGAGCAGTACTTC.

The table lists this clonotype with many counts. The chain joins TRBV5-1 to TRBJ1-1; the match to TRBD1 covers 9 bases. The CDR3 extends over 14 amino acids. From germline, CDR1 is SGHRS and CDR2 YFSETQ. V shed 5 bases, J shed 5 bases, and the junction held 7 bases outside the gene matches. Written as DNA, the CDR3 is TGCGCCAGCAGTTGGGGACAGGGAGGAACTGAAGCTTTCTTT. Residues: CASSWGQGGTEAFF. Supplemented by reference TRBV5-1 and TRBJ1-1, the full variable domain reads KAGVTQTPRYLIKTRGQQVTLSCSPISGHRSVSWYQQTPGQGLQFLFEYFSETQRNKGNFPGRFSGRQFSNSRSEMNVSTLELGDSALYLCASSWGQGGTEAFFGQGTRLTVV.

In this sample, this clonotype turned up many times. V gene TRBV5-1 combines with J gene TRBJ2-7; D might be TRBD2 (5 bases). The CDR3 consists of 15 residues. CDR1 is SGHRS, CDR2 YFSETQ, per germline. The ends were cut back, 2 bases at V and 4 bases at J, with 16 bases in the middle. CDR3 sequence reads: CASSLTGNSMYEQYF. The CDR3 coding sequence is TGCGCCAGCAGCTTAACGGGGAACTCTATGTACGAGCAGTACTTC. Filled out from reference TRBV5-1 and TRBJ2-7, the complete variable domain reads KAGVTQTPRYLIKTRGQQVTLSCSPISGHRSVSWYQQTPGQGLQFLFEYFSETQRNKGNFPGRFSGRQFSNSRSEMNVSTLELGDSALYLCASSLTGNSMYEQYFGPGTRLTVT.

This clonotype occurred many times. CDR3 in amino acids: CASTNSARVPQVGELFF. Here the CDR3 DNA reads TGTGCCAGCACCAATTCAGCGCGGGTTCCTCAGGTCGGGGAGCTGTTTTTT. This chain links TRBV12-3 or TRBV12-4 with TRBJ2-2; perhaps TRBD2 as D (5 bases). V gave up 7 bases and J gave up 7 bases, with 25 bases separating them. This CDR3 is 17 amino acids long.

This clonotype was found many times. The V and J genes are TRBV6-2 or TRBV6-3 and TRBJ1-2; D unclear. CDR3 length: 13 amino acids. Between the trimmed V and J ends, which lost 0 bases and 7 bases, there was a span of 9 bases. Germline lookup yields CDR1 MNHEY and CDR2 SVGEGT. This CDR3 reads CASSYSRSSGYTF. CDR3 DNA sequence: TGTGCCAGCAGTTACTCCCGCAGTTCTGGCTACACCTTC.

The chain joins TRBV5-1 to TRBJ2-1, with a tentative D call TRBD2 (5 bases). The CDR3 has 17 amino acids. Germline values: CDR1 SGHRS, CDR2 YFSETQ. With 4 bases removed from V and 7 bases from J, the gap between germline ends came to 24 bases. CDR3 protein: CASSTGLPGIPLNEQFF. CDR3 sequence (DNA): TGCGCCAGCAGCACCGGACTGCCGGGAATCCCCTTGAATGAGCAGTTCTTC. The entire variable domain, with the rest obtained from reference TRBV5-1 and TRBJ2-1, is as follows: KAGVTQTPRYLIKTRGQQVTLSCSPISGHRSVSWYQQTPGQGLQFLFEYFSETQRNKGNFPGRFSGRQFSNSRSEMNVSTLELGDSALYLCASSTGLPGIPLNEQFFGPGTRLTVL.

The J gene is TRBJ2-6, the V gene TRBV5-1, with unresolved D. Trimming removed 4 bases at V and 0 bases at J, with 17 bases between. Germline CDR1 and CDR2: SGHRS and YFSETQ. The CDR3 spans 18 residues. CDR3 loop: CASSPLGLTLSGANVLTF. CDR3 nucleotide sequence: TGCGCCAGCAGCCCCCTTGGGCTTACTCTCTCTGGGGCCAACGTCCTGACTTTC.

The chain has TRBV7-2 and TRBJ2-4, with 7 nucleotides matching TRBD2. V was pared by 4 bases and J by 9 bases, with 12 bases of the junction left unmatched. Germline CDR1 reads SGHTA; CDR2 reads FQGNSA. The CDR3 is 15 residues long. CDR3: CASSSSAGRGPIQYF. Written as DNA, the CDR3 is TGTGCCAGCAGCTCATCAGCGGGACGGGGTCCCATTCAGTACTTC.

The DNA for the CDR3 is TGTGCCAGCAGCCCCCAGCCGGGACAGGGGGCAAACTATGGCTACACCTTC. Translating gives CASSPQPGQGANYGYTF. The chain couples TRBV7-8 to TRBJ1-2; 12 positions match TRBD1. After removal of 5 bases from V and 2 bases from J, the junction contained 9 bases not matched to a gene. The V gene's germline CDR1 is SGHVS and CDR2 FQNEAQ. The CDR3 has 17 residues.

This clonotype has a count of ten or more. This chain connects TRBV18 to TRBJ1-4, with D perhaps TRBD1 (5 bases). Looked up from germline, CDR1 is KGHSH and CDR2 is LQKENI. The V and J ends lost 3 bases and 2 bases respectively, with 16 bases between them. This CDR3 is built from 17 residues. The DNA for the CDR3 is TGTGCCAGCTCACCGGGCTCAGGGTTTGGGACTAATGAAAAACTGTTTTTT. Translating it yields CASSPGSGFGTNEKLFF.

This clonotype was observed many times. The V gene is TRBV2, the J gene TRBJ1-6, with 9 bases identical to TRBD1. This CDR3 comprises 16 residues. Per the germline V gene, CDR1 is SNHLY and CDR2 is FYNNEI. The V gene end was trimmed by 6 bases and the J gene end by 10 bases; junction bases not matched to a gene: 13. CDR3 in amino acids: CASRSGTGTMESPLHF. In nucleotides, the CDR3 is TGTGCCAGCAGGTCCGGGACAGGGACGATGGAATCACCCCTCCACTTT.

This clonotype was observed many times. The V gene is TRBV12-3 or TRBV12-4, the J gene TRBJ2-2; 8 positions agree with TRBD2. Trimming removed 5 bases from V and 5 bases from J; junction bases left unmatched: 16. CDR3 length: 18 residues. CDR3 residues: CASSHPGGGRVWTGELFF. CDR3 DNA: TGTGCCAGCAGTCATCCGGGAGGGGGGCGCGTTTGGACCGGGGAGCTGTTTTTT.

This chain connects TRBV29-1 to TRBJ2-1; D is unresolved. Germline V gene data show CDR1 as SQVTM and CDR2 as ANQGSEA. V lost 6 bases and J 7 bases, leaving 7 bases between the germline ends. The CDR3 is 10 amino acids. The CDR3 sequence is CSVDENEQFF. Here the CDR3 DNA reads TGCAGCGTAGACGAAAATGAGCAGTTCTTC.

The chain couples TRBV6-2 or TRBV6-3 to TRBJ1-2; unclear D gene. The V end lost 4 bases, the J end lost 4 bases, and 10 bases lay between the germline ends. CDR1 MNHEY and CDR2 SVGEGT come from the germline V gene. The CDR3 runs 13 residues. The CDR3 bases are TGTGCCAGCAGTTTAGAGGCCGTCTATGGCTACACCTTC. It yields the protein CASSLEAVYGYTF.

This clonotype was found many times. The CDR3 nucleotides read TGTGCCTGGAGTGTACTGGGTGAGCAGTTCTTC. Encoded protein: CAWSVLGEQFF. The chain joins TRBV30 to TRBJ2-1, with D uncertain. This CDR3 region has 11 residues. The V and J ends lost 0 bases and 9 bases respectively, with 6 bases between them. Germline-derived CDR1 and CDR2 are GTSNPN and SVGIG (reference sequence). Full variable domain (outside the CDR3, taken from reference TRBV30 and TRBJ2-1): SQTIHQWPATLVQPVGSPLSLECTVEGTSNPNLYWYRQAAGRGLQLLFYSVGIGQISSEVPQNLSASRPQDRQFILSSKKLLLSDSGFYLCAWSVLGEQFFGPGTRLTVL.

This clonotype was seen at least ten times. The genes are TRBV4-3 and TRBJ2-2, with 8 bases identical to TRBD2. The CDR3 loop spans 16 amino acids. Germline CDR1 and CDR2: LGHNA and YSLEER. Trimming removed 1 base from V and 1 base from J; junction bases left unmatched: 2. CDR3 loop: CASSQGLAKNTGELFF. In DNA, the CDR3 is TGCGCCAGCAGCCAAGGACTAGCGAAGAACACCGGGGAGCTGTTTTTT.

This clonotype was counted at least ten times. V is TRBV10-3 and J is TRBJ1-6, with D possibly being TRBD1 (6 bases). Germline CDR1 reads ENHRY; CDR2 reads SYGVKD. The ends were cut back, 10 bases at V and 6 bases at J, with 13 bases in the middle. The CDR3 consists of 13 residues. The CDR3, as DNA: TGTGCCACGGAGACAGGACCTAATTCACCCCTCCACTTT. Its protein is CATETGPNSPLHF.

The V call is TRBV15, the J call TRBJ2-1; TRBD2 agrees at 8 bases. The V gene end was trimmed by 1 base and the J gene end by 2 bases; junction bases not matched to a gene: 4. The CDR3 totals 16 residues. Germline V gene lookup returns CDR1 LNHNV and CDR2 YYDKDF (reference sequence). CDR3 sequence reads: CATSRALAGPYNEQFF. The CDR3 nucleotides are TGTGCCACCAGCAGAGCCTTAGCGGGACCCTACAATGAGCAGTTCTTC.

At least ten counts were recorded for this clonotype. The chain's CDR3 is CASSLVSGAETQYF. The CDR3 region has the DNA TGTGCCAGCAGCTTAGTGTCGGGAGCTGAGACCCAGTACTTC. The V and J genes are TRBV7-9 and TRBJ2-5; D might be TRBD2 (6 bases). Germline-derived CDR1 and CDR2 are SEHNR and FQNEAQ (reference sequence). The CDR3 has 14 amino acids. The germline V and J ends were trimmed by 1 base and 5 bases, with 11 bases remaining between them.

V is TRBV20-1 and J is TRBJ2-1, with D maybe TRBD2 (6 bases). V was cut by 6 bases and J by 7 bases, with 13 bases left in between. Germline CDR1 is DFQATT and CDR2 is SNEGSKA (reference sequence). The CDR3 covers 12 residues. Written as DNA, the CDR3 is TGCAGTGCCGGGACTTCATGGAATGAGCAGTTCTTC. This sequence encodes CSAGTSWNEQFF.

This clonotype was found many times. The gene calls are TRBV27 and TRBJ2-5, with D uncertain. Germline CDR1 is MNHEY and CDR2 is SMNVEV (reference sequence). The CDR3 has 16 amino acids. V dropped 5 bases and J dropped 5 bases, with 21 bases sitting between them. The CDR3 nucleotides are TGTGCCAGCAGTCTGCTAGGGCAGGTCAACGGGGAGACCCAGTACTTC. It specifies CASSLLGQVNGETQYF.

At least ten counts were recorded for this clonotype. The chain is built from TRBV14 and TRBJ1-2, with 7 bases that match TRBD1. The CDR3 is made up of 15 amino acids. The V segment lost 3 bases and the J segment 4 bases; nucleotides outside the gene matches: 8. Germline V CDR1 and CDR2: SGHDN, FVKESK. This chain's CDR3 is CASSHSQGSLYGYTF. Here the CDR3 DNA reads TGTGCCAGCAGCCACTCACAGGGGTCCCTCTATGGCTACACCTTC.